Ten or more counts support the clone carrying this T cell receptor beta chain. The antigen remains unidentified. From germline, CDR1 is SNHLY and CDR2 FYNNEI. This CDR3 spans 14 amino acids. V was shortened by 2 bases and J by 9 bases, with 11 bases between the two germline ends. The record originates from a study of T cells in Graves' hyperthyroidism and ophthalmopathy. Out of about 10 ml of fresh peripheral blood came the PBMCs. Study-level findings and limits: Blood also showed most of the thyroid clonotypes that were expanded above 0.001.

Researchers amplified the TCR beta CDR3 regions from RNA transcripts. HTBI primers were the set used in a first-round RT-PCR of the TCR CDR3. Using its own MiXCR run on the multiplex PCR reads, TCRdb lists one record per CDR3 protein. The sample includes approximately 380,000 distinct CDR3 sequences, around 20% seen only once; the top ten take 40% to 45%. J is TRBJ1-6 and V is TRBV2; maybe TRBD1 (5 bases). The receptor comes from a man between 18 and 35 years old with Graves' ophthalmopathy. Sample: blood. CDR3: CASSELTGFSPLHF. As DNA, the CDR3 is TGTGCCAGCAGTGAATTAACAGGTTTTTCACCCCTCCACTTT.